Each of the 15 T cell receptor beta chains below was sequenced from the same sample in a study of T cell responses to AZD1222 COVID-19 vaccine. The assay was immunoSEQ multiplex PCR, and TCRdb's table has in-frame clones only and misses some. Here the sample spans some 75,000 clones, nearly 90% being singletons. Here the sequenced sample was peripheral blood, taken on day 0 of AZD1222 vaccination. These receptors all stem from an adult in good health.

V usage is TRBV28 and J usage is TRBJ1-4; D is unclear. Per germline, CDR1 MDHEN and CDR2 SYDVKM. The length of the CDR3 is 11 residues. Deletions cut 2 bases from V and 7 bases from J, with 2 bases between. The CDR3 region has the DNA TGTGCCAGCAGTTTACGTGAAAAACTGTTTTTT. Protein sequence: CASSLREKLFF.

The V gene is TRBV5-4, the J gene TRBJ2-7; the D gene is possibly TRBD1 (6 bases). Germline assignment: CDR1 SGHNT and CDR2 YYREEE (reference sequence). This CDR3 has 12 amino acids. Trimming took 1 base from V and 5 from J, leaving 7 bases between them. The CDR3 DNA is TGTGCCAGCAGCTTGTCAGGGGACGAGCAGTACTTC. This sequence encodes CASSLSGDEQYF.

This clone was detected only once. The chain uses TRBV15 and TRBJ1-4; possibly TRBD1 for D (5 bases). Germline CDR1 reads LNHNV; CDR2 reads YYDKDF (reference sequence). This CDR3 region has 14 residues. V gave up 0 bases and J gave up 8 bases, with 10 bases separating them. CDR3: CATSRDLGDEKLFF. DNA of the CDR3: TGTGCCACCAGCAGAGATTTGGGGGACGAAAAACTGTTTTTT.

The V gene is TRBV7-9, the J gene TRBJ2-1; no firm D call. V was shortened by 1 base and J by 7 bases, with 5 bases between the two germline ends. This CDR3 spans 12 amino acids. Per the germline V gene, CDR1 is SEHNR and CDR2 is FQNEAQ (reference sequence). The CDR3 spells CASSLVGNEQFF. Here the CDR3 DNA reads TGTGCCAGCAGCTTAGTAGGAAATGAGCAGTTCTTC.

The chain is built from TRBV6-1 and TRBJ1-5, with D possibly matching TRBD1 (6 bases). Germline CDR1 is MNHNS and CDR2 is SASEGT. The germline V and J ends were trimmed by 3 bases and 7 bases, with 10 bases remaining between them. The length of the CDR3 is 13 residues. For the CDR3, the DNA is TGTGCCAGCAGTGATTACAGGGTGCAGCCCCAGCATTTT. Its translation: CASSDYRVQPQHF.

The CDR3 is CATSDFPTDPRTNSPLHF. CDR3 nucleotide sequence: TGTGCCACCAGTGATTTCCCGACCGATCCTAGGACAAATTCACCCCTCCACTTT. This chain uses TRBV24-1 with TRBJ1-6; the D gene is possibly TRBD1 (5 bases). V lost 1 base and J 7 bases, leaving 19 bases between the germline ends. Germline V lookup: CDR1 KGHDR, CDR2 SFDVKD. This CDR3 has 18 residues.

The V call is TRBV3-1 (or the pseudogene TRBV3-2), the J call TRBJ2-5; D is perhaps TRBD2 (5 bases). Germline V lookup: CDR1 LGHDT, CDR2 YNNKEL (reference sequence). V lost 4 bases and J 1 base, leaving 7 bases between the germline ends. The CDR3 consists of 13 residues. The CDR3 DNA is TGTGCCAGCAGCCCTGCGGGCCAAGAGACCCAGTACTTC. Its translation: CASSPAGQETQYF.

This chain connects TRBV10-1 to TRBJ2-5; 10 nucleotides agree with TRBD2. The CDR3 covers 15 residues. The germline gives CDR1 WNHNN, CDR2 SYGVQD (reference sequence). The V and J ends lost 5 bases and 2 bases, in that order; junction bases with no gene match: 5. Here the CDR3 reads CASSRGTSAQETQYF. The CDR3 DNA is TGCGCCAGCAGTAGGGGGACTAGCGCGCAAGAGACCCAGTACTTC.

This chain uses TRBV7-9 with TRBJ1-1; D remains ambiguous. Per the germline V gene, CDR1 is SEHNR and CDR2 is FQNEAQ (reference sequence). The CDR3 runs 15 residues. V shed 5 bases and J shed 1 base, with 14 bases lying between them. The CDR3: CASSTRTSRNTEAFF. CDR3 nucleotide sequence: TGTGCCAGCAGCACCCGGACCTCGAGGAACACTGAAGCTTTCTTT.

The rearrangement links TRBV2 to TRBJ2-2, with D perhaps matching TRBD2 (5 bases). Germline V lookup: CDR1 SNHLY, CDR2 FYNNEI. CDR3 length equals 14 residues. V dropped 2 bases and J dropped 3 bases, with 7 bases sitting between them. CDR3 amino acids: CASSERRDTGELFF. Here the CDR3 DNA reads TGTGCCAGCAGTGAAAGGCGGGACACCGGGGAGCTGTTTTTT.

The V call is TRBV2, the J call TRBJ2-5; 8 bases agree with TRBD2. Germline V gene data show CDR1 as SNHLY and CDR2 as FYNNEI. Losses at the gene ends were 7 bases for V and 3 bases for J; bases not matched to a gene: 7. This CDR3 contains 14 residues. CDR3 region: CASKERETKETQYF. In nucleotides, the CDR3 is TGTGCCAGCAAAGAGCGGGAGACTAAAGAGACCCAGTACTTC.

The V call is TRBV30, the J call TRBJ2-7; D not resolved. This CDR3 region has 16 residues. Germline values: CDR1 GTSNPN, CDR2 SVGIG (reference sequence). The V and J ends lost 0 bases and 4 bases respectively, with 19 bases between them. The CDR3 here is CAWSVIFGTHRYEQYF. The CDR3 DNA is TGTGCCTGGAGTGTAATCTTCGGAACGCATCGATACGAGCAGTACTTC.

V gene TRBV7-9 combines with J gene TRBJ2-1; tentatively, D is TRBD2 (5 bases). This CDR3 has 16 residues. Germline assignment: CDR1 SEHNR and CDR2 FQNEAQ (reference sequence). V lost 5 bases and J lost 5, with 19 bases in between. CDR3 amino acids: CASSLRGSLLDNEQFF. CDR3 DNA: TGTGCCAGCAGCCTCCGGGGAAGCCTCCTAGACAATGAGCAGTTCTTC. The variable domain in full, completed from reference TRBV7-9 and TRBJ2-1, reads DTGVSQNPRHKITKRGQNVTFRCDPISEHNRLYWYRQTLGQGPEFLTYFQNEAQLEKSRLLSDRFSAERPKGSFSTLEIQRTEQGDSAMYLCASSLRGSLLDNEQFFGPGTRLTVL.

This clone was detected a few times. The CDR3 here is CASSLGIRDFGNTEAFF. For the CDR3, the DNA is TGTGCCAGCAGCTTGGGGATCAGGGACTTTGGGAACACTGAAGCTTTCTTT. The chain has TRBV5-5 and TRBJ1-1, with D perhaps matching TRBD1 (5 bases). V was shortened by 0 bases and J by 1 base, with 16 bases between the two germline ends. Germline V gene lookup returns CDR1 SGHKS and CDR2 YYEKEE (reference sequence). The CDR3 extends over 17 amino acids.

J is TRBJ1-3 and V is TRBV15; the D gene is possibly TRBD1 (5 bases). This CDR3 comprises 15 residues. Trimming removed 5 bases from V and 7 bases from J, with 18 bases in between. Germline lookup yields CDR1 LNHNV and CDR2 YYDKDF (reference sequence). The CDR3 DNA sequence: TGTGCCACCAGCCCGGCTTCATGGGACGGGAACACCATATATTTT. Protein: CATSPASWDGNTIYF.